The 4 T cell receptor beta chains below come from one sample, sequenced in a study of cytomegalovirus exposure and HLA in healthy donors. The PCR employed 60 Vbeta primers together with 13 Jbeta primers. Method: immunoSEQ multiplex PCR; TCRdb's copy keeps in-frame clones and lacks some. The sample consists of about 120,000 clones, roughly two thirds of them appearing once. The sample consisted of PBMCs. Receptors were obtained from a man aged 25 to 45 in good health and CMV-seropositive.

This clone was counted only a few times. The gene calls are TRBV27 and TRBJ2-2; D is unresolved. Germline-derived CDR1 and CDR2 are MNHEY and SMNVEV (reference sequence). Trimming removed 1 base from V and 0 bases from J, with 6 bases in between. The CDR3 contains 15 residues. The CDR3 loop is CASSLLPANTGELFF. CDR3 bases: TGTGCCAGCAGTTTATTGCCAGCGAACACCGGGGAGCTGTTTTTT.

V gene TRBV11-2 combines with J gene TRBJ2-1, with D possibly matching TRBD2 (6 bases). CDR3 length equals 17 residues. Germline V gene data show CDR1 as SGHAT and CDR2 as FQNNGV. Trimming took off 2 bases at V and 0 bases at J, with 14 bases between the two ends. The CDR3 loop reads CASSLRGGRHSYNEQFF. CDR3 nucleotides: TGTGCCAGCAGCTTACGGGGTGGGAGGCACTCCTACAATGAGCAGTTCTTC.

This chain joins TRBV10-2 and TRBJ2-2; 7 positions agree with TRBD1. This CDR3 contains 13 residues. The V gene's germline CDR1 is WSHSY and CDR2 SAAADI. Trimming removed 10 bases from V and 1 base from J; junction bases left unmatched: 3. CDR3 bases: TGCGCCACTCAGGGGGTGAACACCGGGGAGCTGTTTTTT. It yields the protein CATQGVNTGELFF.

The chain links TRBV5-4 to TRBJ2-3; TRBD2 matches at 10 bases. There are 18 residues in the CDR3. The germline V gene has CDR1 SGHNT and CDR2 YYREEE (reference sequence). The V gene end was trimmed by 0 bases and the J gene end by 3 bases; junction bases not matched to a gene: 10. For the CDR3, the DNA is TGTGCCAGCAGCTTGGGATTGTGGCAGCGGGAGGGAACAGATACGCAGTATTTT. This encodes CASSLGLWQREGTDTQYF.